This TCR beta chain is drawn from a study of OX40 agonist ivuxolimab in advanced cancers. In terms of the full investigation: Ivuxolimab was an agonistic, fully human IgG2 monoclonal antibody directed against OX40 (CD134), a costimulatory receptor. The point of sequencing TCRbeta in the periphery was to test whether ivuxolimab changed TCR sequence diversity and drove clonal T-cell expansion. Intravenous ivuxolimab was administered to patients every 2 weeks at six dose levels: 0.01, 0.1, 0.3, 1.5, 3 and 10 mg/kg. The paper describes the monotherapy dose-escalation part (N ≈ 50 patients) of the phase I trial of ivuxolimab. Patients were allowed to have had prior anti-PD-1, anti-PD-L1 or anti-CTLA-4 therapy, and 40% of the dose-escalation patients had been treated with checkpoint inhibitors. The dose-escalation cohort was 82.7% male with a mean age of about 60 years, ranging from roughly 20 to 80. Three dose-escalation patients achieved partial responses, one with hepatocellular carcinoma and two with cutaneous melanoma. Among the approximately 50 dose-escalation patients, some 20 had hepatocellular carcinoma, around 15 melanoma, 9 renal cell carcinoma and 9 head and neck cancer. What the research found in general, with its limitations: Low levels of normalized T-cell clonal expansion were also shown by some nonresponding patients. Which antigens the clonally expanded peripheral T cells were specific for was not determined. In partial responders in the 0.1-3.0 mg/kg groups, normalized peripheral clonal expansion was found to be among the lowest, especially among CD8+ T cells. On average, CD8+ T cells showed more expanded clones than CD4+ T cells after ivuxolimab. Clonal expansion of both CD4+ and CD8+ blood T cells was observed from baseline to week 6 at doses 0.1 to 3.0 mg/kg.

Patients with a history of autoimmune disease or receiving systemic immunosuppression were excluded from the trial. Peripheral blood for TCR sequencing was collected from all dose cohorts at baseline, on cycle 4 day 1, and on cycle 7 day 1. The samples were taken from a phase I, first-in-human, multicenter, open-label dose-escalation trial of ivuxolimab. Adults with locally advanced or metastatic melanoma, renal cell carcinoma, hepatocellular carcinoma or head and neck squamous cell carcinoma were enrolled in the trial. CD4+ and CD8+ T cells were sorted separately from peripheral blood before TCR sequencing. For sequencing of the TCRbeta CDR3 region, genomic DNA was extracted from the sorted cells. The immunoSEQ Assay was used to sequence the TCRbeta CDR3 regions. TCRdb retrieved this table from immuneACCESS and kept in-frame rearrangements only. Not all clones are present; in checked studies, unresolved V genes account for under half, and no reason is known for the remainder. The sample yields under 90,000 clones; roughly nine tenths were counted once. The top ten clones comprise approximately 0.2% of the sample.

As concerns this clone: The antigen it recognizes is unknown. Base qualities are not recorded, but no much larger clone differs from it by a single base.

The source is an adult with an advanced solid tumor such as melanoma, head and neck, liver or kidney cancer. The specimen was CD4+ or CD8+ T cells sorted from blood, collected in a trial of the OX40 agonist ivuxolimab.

The DNA sequence is as follows: TGTGCCAGCAGCATTCCAGGAGCGAACACCGGGGAGCTGTTTTTT. This gives the protein CASSIPGANTGELFF. This chain is built from TRBV7-2 and TRBJ2-2, with no D gene named confidently. At the junction V is shortened by 5 bases and J by 0 bases, with 10 bases in between. As encoded in the germline V gene, CDR1 is SGHTA while CDR2 is FQGNSA. The CDR3, cysteine through phenylalanine, is 15 amino acids long. The kept DNA is CDR3 alone, 45 bases in frame from the first base.